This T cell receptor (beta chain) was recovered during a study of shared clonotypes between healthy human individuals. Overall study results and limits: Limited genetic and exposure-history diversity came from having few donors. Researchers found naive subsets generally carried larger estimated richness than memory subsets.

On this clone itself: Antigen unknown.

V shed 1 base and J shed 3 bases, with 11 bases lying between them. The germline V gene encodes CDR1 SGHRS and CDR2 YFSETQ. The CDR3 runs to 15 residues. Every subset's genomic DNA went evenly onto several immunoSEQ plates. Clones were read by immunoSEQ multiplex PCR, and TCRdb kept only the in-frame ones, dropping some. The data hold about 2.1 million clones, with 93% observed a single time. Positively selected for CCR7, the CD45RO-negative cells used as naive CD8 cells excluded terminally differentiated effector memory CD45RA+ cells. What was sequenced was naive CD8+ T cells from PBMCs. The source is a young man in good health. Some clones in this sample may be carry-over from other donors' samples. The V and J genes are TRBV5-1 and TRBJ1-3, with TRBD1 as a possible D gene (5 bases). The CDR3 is CASSLQGSSGNTIYF. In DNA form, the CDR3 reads TGCGCCAGCAGCTTGCAGGGATCGAGTGGAAACACCATATATTTT. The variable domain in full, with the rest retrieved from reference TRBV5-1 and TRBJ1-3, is KAGVTQTPRYLIKTRGQQVTLSCSPISGHRSVSWYQQTPGQGLQFLFEYFSETQRNKGNFPGRFSGRQFSNSRSEMNVSTLELGDSALYLCASSLQGSSGNTIYFGEGSWLTVV.